One and the same sample provided the 18 T cell receptor beta chains below, sequenced in a study of blood T cell repertoires in COVID-19. Here immunoSEQ multiplex PCR was the method, and the copy in TCRdb shows in-frame clones only, minus some. Of about 270,000 clones in the sample, 86% were seen once. The sample comprised peripheral blood. These TCRs come from a man between 40 and 49 years old with active or convalescent COVID-19.

The chain recombines TRBV5-1 with TRBJ2-3; 12 bases line up with TRBD2. CDR1 and CDR2 from the germline V gene are SGHRS and YFSETQ. V lost 3 bases and J lost 5; bases outside the gene matches: 10. This CDR3 is 17 amino acids long. The CDR3 DNA is TGCGCCAGCAGCTGGACCGTGACTAGCGGGAGACGAGATACGCAGTATTTT. This translates into CASSWTVTSGRRDTQYF.

The chain joins TRBV19 to TRBJ1-1; TRBD1 aligns across 9 bases. The V segment lost 8 bases and the J segment 6 bases; nucleotides outside the gene matches: 10. CDR3 size: 14 residues. CDR1 is LNHDA, CDR2 SQIVND, per germline (reference sequence). Here the CDR3 DNA reads TGTGCCAGTGACCTCGGACAGGGGATCTCTGAAGCTTTCTTT. It encodes CASDLGQGISEAFF.

The rearrangement uses TRBV5-4 and TRBJ2-3; 7 positions match TRBD2. CDR1 SGHNT and CDR2 YYREEE come from the germline V gene (reference sequence). V dropped 4 bases and J dropped 5; count of bases not matched to a gene: 10. The CDR3 totals 15 residues. CDR3 residues: CASSGLAASGDTQYF. The DNA of the CDR3 is TGTGCCAGCAGCGGGCTAGCGGCCTCCGGAGATACGCAGTATTTT.

In this sample, this clone turned up a few times. The chain is built from TRBV2 and TRBJ1-5; 7 positions agree with TRBD1. Germline assignment: CDR1 SNHLY and CDR2 FYNNEI. The V segment lost 6 bases and the J segment 3 bases; nucleotides outside the gene matches: 8. This CDR3 contains 15 residues. Here the CDR3 reads CASRKQGLDNQPQHF. The DNA for the CDR3 is TGTGCCAGCAGGAAACAGGGGCTCGACAATCAGCCCCAGCATTTT.

The genes are TRBV20-1 and TRBJ2-7; 7 positions match TRBD1. The V gene's germline CDR1 is DFQATT and CDR2 SNEGSKA (reference sequence). CDR3 length: 11 residues. The trim removed 5 bases at V and 7 bases at J, leaving 5 bases unmatched. The CDR3 reads CSARQGWEQYF. CDR3 bases: TGCAGTGCTCGACAGGGATGGGAGCAGTACTTC.

The gene calls are TRBV5-6 and TRBJ1-5; no clear D gene. V lost 1 base and J lost 12, with 14 bases in between. CDR1 is SGHDT, CDR2 YYEEEE, per germline. CDR3 length: 13 residues. CDR3 protein: CASSLNGPSDQHF. DNA for the CDR3: TGTGCCAGCAGCTTGAACGGTCCCTCTGACCAGCATTTT.

The chain has TRBV5-1 and TRBJ1-2; 8 bases fit TRBD1. V trimming: 0 bases; J trimming: 6 bases; junction bases outside the gene matches: 7. Germline CDR1 SGHRS, CDR2 YFSETQ. This CDR3 region has 15 residues. CDR3 protein: CASSLEFGRGHGYTF. CDR3 coding DNA: TGCGCCAGCAGCTTGGAGTTCGGCAGGGGGCATGGCTACACCTTC.

The chain has TRBV3-1 (or the pseudogene TRBV3-2) and TRBJ1-1; no firm D call. Germline values: CDR1 LGHDT, CDR2 YNNKEL (reference sequence). The CDR3 has 16 amino acids. The V end lost 3 bases, the J end lost 0 bases, and 14 bases lay between the germline ends. For the CDR3, the DNA is TGTGCCAGCAGCCACCGGAAAGGAGCCCTGAACACTGAAGCTTTCTTT. This translates into CASSHRKGALNTEAFF.

The chain has TRBV30 and TRBJ2-7; D gene uncertain. This CDR3 is built from 11 residues. Germline V gives CDR1 GTSNPN, CDR2 SVGIG (reference sequence). Trimming pared 5 bases from V and 1 base from J, leaving 6 bases between. CDR3 DNA sequence: TGTGCCTGGGGCGGTTCCTACGAGCAGTACTTC. Residues: CAWGGSYEQYF.

The rearrangement links TRBV28 to TRBJ2-7, with 9 bases aligning to TRBD1. V was pared by 4 bases and J by 1 base, with 5 bases of the junction left unmatched. The CDR3 sequence is 15 residues long. CDR1 MDHEN and CDR2 SYDVKM come from the germline V gene. The CDR3 here is CASSSTGGVSYEQYF. The CDR3 DNA follows: TGTGCCAGCAGTTCCACAGGGGGCGTATCCTACGAGCAGTACTTC.

About this clone: This sample also contains other DNA sequences that code for the same CDR3. The chain carries TRBV7-3 and TRBJ2-1; 9 bases match TRBD2. The V and J ends lost 4 bases and 0 bases, in that order; junction bases with no gene match: 4. The CDR3 runs 16 residues. Germline V gene lookup returns CDR1 SGHTA and CDR2 FQGTGA. CDR3 in DNA: TGTGCCAGCAGCTCACTAGCGGGTAGCTCCTACAATGAGCAGTTCTTC. Protein sequence: CASSSLAGSSYNEQFF.

This CDR3 is CASSFLGLGNTGELFF. The CDR3, as DNA: TGTGCCAGCAGCTTTTTGGGACTAGGGAACACCGGGGAGCTGTTTTTT. This chain joins TRBV7-2 and TRBJ2-2; TRBD2 agrees at 8 bases. The CDR3 sequence is 16 residues long. After removal of 3 bases from V and 1 base from J, the junction contained 4 bases not matched to a gene. Germline values: CDR1 SGHTA, CDR2 FQGNSA.

The chain uses TRBV30 and TRBJ2-7, with 12 bases that match TRBD2. In germline, CDR1 is GTSNPN, CDR2 SVGIG (reference sequence). Germline trimming cut 4 bases from V and 4 bases from J; bases unmatched to any gene: 5. The CDR3 has 14 residues. The CDR3 nucleotides read TGTGCCTGGAAGACTAGCGGGAGAACGTACGAGCAGTACTTC. This codes for CAWKTSGRTYEQYF.

This clone was found a few times. The rearrangement uses TRBV30 and TRBJ1-4, with 9 nucleotides matching TRBD1. V shed 1 base, J shed 5 bases, and the junction held 2 bases outside the gene matches. This CDR3 region has 14 residues. Germline V gene lookup returns CDR1 GTSNPN and CDR2 SVGIG (reference sequence). Written as DNA, the CDR3 is TGTGCCTGGAGTGATGGGACAGGGAATGAAAAACTGTTTTTT. It yields the protein CAWSDGTGNEKLFF.

As concerns this clone: The germline gene is not matched at one end of the junction; a read error may be the cause. The V gene is TRBV4-1, the J gene TRBJ1-2; TRBD1 aligns across 7 bases. The germline V gene encodes CDR1 MGHRA and CDR2 YSYEKL. CDR3 length equals 14 residues. CDR3 DNA: TGCGCCAGCAGCCAAGGGACAGGCTTGTACTGGGAGTCCTTC. It specifies CASSQGTGLYWESF.

The CDR3 nucleotides read TGTGCCAGCAGTCGGGGTTCCTACGAGCAGTACTTC. Translation gives CASSRGSYEQYF. The chain uses TRBV28 and TRBJ2-7; D is perhaps TRBD2 (5 bases). This CDR3 spans 12 amino acids. Per the germline V gene, CDR1 is MDHEN and CDR2 is SYDVKM. Deletions cut 5 bases from V and 1 base from J, with 6 bases between.

The genes are TRBV18 and TRBJ2-2; TRBD2 matches 9 bases. Trimming removed 1 base from V and 4 bases from J; junction bases left unmatched: 7. Germline V gives CDR1 KGHSH, CDR2 LQKENI. This CDR3 has 17 amino acids. CDR3 DNA: TGTGCCAGCTCACCACTAAGGCGGGAGGGCCGCACCGGGGAGCTGTTTTTT. It is translated as CASSPLRREGRTGELFF.

The V gene is TRBV7-8, the J gene TRBJ2-7; TRBD2 matches 9 bases. Germline V gene lookup returns CDR1 SGHVS and CDR2 FQNEAQ. This CDR3 has 15 amino acids. V gave up 4 bases and J gave up 3 bases; unmatched junction bases: 7. CDR3: CASSSTGTSNYEQYF. Written as DNA, the CDR3 is TGTGCCAGCAGCTCTACCGGGACTAGCAACTACGAGCAGTACTTC.